The rows below give T cell receptor beta chains drawn from one sample of a study of T cell responses to AZD1222 COVID-19 vaccine. Clones were sequenced by immunoSEQ multiplex PCR, and TCRdb holds only the in-frame ones, with some missing. Among 110,000 to 150,000 clones listed, 85% to 95% were seen once. The sample in question was peripheral blood, obtained after recovery from COVID-19. These TCRs come from an adult who had recovered from COVID-19. Both conserved end residues are part of each CDR3. A D gene is named only where the DNA matches it firmly. Clone size is shown for a subset of rows, as once, few, many or a class of expanded clone.

clone_size,j_call,d_call,v_call,cdr3_aa,cdr3_nt
once,TRBJ2-6,.,TRBV19,CASSQGSSGANVLTF,TGTGCCAGTAGTCAAGGGTCCTCTGGGGCCAACGTCCTGACTTTC
.,TRBJ1-1,TRBD1,TRBV3-1/TRBV3-2,CASSRNTGDFVNTEAFF,TGTGCCAGCAGCCGTAATACAGGGGATTTCGTGAACACTGAAGCTTTCTTT
.,TRBJ2-5,TRBD2,TRBV10-3,CATRSVAGGDKETQYF,TGTGCCACCCGATCGGTAGCGGGAGGGGACAAAGAGACCCAGTACTTC
.,TRBJ2-1,TRBD1,TRBV19,CASSVHAGTGSNEQFF,TGTGCCAGTAGTGTTCATGCCGGGACAGGGAGCAATGAGCAGTTCTTC
.,TRBJ2-5,.,TRBV18,CASSPPGFSAEGETQYF,TGTGCCAGCTCACCACCGGGTTTCAGCGCGGAGGGGGAGACCCAGTACTTC
.,TRBJ2-1,.,TRBV11-2,CASSPLVTAHFSYNEQFF,TGTGCCAGCAGCCCTCTTGTGACAGCACATTTTAGTTACAATGAGCAGTTCTTC
.,TRBJ2-1,.,TRBV25-1,CASSDKGGLTYNEQFF,TGTGCCAGCAGTGACAAAGGGGGACTGACGTACAATGAGCAGTTCTTC
.,TRBJ1-1,.,TRBV9,CASSVKWGMNTEAFF,TGTGCCAGCAGCGTAAAGTGGGGTATGAACACTGAAGCTTTCTTT
.,TRBJ1-1,.,TRBV6-5,CASNTLGGEGTEAFF,TGTGCCAGCAACACACTTGGGGGTGAGGGGACTGAAGCTTTCTTT
.,TRBJ2-1,.,TRBV9,CASSVGLAFVEQFF,TGTGCCAGCAGCGTAGGGCTAGCGTTCGTTGAGCAGTTCTTC
.,TRBJ2-7,TRBD2,TRBV30,CAWSSPGTTRLREQYF,TGTGCCTGGAGTTCCCCCGGGACTACTCGTTTAAGGGAGCAGTACTTC
.,TRBJ1-1,.,TRBV19,CASSISKMTEAFF,TGTGCCAGTAGTATTAGTAAAATGACTGAAGCTTTCTTT
.,TRBJ1-5,TRBD1,TRBV7-8,CASSLARDRGDQPQHF,TGTGCCAGCAGCTTAGCCCGGGACAGGGGGGACCAGCCCCAGCATTTT
.,TRBJ2-1,.,TRBV7-2,CASRNGLSSYNEQFF,TGTGCCAGCAGAAACGGGTTAAGTTCCTACAATGAGCAGTTCTTC